Detailed here is one TCR beta chain. Antigen unknown. The data were obtained in a study of CD8 T cells in ankylosing spondylitis. Regarding the study as a whole: Some motif variants had been reported before (in reactive arthritis synovial fluid and blood). About 8 highly homologous variants made up a TCR beta motif that seemed to typify ankylosing spondylitis blood. Reportedly, matched ankylosing spondylitis synovial fluid was significantly enriched for disease-linked clones. As for the disease-linked clones, they showed a CD8+ phenotype and occurred at relatively low frequencies in peripheral blood.

Trimming removed 2 bases from V and 5 bases from J; junction bases left unmatched: 6. The CDR3 is made up of 16 amino acids. Germline values: CDR1 MGHRA, CDR2 YSYEKL. Quantitative barcoded 5'-RACE was used to prepare TCR beta libraries. From the 5' RACE reads, TCRdb called clonotypes with MiXCR, one entry per CDR3 protein. Among about 800,000 distinct CDR3 sequences, about 12% were seen once, and the ten largest hold approximately 0.46%. The receptor comes from a male donor with ankylosing spondylitis. Sequenced input: blood, either unsorted or a sorted T cell fraction (not recorded which). The chain links TRBV4-1 to TRBJ2-7; TRBD2 aligns across 13 bases. CDR3 DNA: TGCGCCAGCAGCCAATATAGGACTAGCGGGAGTCACGAGCAGTACTTC. This sequence encodes CASSQYRTSGSHEQYF.